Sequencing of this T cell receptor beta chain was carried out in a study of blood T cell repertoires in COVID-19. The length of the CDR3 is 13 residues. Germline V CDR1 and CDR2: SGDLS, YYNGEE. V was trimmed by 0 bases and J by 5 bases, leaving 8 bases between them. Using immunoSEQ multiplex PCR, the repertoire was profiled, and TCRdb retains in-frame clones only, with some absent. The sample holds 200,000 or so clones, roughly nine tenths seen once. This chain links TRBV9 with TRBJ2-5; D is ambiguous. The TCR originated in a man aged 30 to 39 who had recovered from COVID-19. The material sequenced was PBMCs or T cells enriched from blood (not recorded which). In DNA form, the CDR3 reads TGTGCCAGCAGCGTAGTCAGTTCGGAGACCCAGTACTTC. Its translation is CASSVVSSETQYF. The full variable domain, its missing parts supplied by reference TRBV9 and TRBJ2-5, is DSGVTQTPKHLITATGQRVTLRCSPRSGDLSVYWYQQSLDQGLQFLIQYYNGEERAKGNILERFSAQQFPDLHSELNLSSLELGDSALYFCASSVVSSETQYFGPGTRLLVL.